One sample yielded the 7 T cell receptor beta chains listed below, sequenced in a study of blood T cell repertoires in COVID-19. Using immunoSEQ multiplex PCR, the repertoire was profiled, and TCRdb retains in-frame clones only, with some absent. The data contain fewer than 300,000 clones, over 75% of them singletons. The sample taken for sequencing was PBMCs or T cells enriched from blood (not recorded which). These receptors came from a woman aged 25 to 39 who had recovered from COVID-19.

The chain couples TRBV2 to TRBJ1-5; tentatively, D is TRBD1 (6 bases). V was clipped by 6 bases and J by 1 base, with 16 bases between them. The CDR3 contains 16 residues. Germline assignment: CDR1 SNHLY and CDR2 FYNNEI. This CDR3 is CASRNPGHRSNQPQHF. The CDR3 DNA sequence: TGTGCCAGCAGGAATCCGGGACACAGGAGCAATCAGCCCCAGCATTTT.

DNA for the CDR3: TGTGCCAGCTCACTACCCGGGACAAAAAGAGGCTACACCTTC. Its translation: CASSLPGTKRGYTF. The chain combines TRBV18 with TRBJ1-2; perhaps TRBD1 as D (6 bases). Germline CDR1 and CDR2: KGHSH and LQKENI. There are 14 residues in the CDR3. Deletions cut 4 bases from V and 8 bases from J, with 17 bases between. Full variable domain (outside the CDR3, taken from reference TRBV18 and TRBJ1-2): NAGVMQNPRHLVRRRGQEARLRCSPMKGHSHVYWYRQLPEEGLKFMVYLQKENIIDESGMPKERFSAEFPKEGPSILRIQQVVRGDSAAYFCASSLPGTKRGYTFGSGTRLTVV.

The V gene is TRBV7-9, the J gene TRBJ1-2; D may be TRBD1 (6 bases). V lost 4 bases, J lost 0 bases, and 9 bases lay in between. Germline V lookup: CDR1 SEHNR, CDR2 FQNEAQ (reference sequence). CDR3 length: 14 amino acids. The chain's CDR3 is CASSSRTANYGYTF. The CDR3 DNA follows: TGTGCCAGCAGCTCCAGGACAGCTAACTATGGCTACACCTTC.

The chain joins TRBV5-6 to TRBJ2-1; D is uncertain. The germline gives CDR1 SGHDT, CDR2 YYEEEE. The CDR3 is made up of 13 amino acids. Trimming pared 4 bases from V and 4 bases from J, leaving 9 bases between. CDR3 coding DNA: TGTGCCAGCAGCCATGACTCTTACAATGAGCAGTTCTTC. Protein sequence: CASSHDSYNEQFF.

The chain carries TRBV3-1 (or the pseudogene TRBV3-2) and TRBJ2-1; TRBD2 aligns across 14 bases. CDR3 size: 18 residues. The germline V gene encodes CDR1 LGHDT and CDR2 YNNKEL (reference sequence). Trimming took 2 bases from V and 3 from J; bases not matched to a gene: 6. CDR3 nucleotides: TGTGCCAGCAGCCAAATGGGACTAGCGGGAGCTGGCTACAATGAGCAGTTCTTC. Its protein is CASSQMGLAGAGYNEQFF.

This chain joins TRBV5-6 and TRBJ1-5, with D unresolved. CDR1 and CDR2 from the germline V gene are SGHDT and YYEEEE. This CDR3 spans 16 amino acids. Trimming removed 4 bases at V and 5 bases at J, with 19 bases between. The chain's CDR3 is CASSLQAGEGYQPQHF. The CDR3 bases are TGTGCCAGCAGCCTCCAGGCCGGGGAGGGATATCAGCCCCAGCATTTT.

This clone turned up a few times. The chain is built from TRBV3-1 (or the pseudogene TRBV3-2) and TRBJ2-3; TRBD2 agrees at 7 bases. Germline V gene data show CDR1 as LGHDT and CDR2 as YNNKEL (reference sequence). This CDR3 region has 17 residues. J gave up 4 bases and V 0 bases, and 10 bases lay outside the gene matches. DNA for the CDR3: TGTGCCAGCAGCCAAGATAGCGAGGGAGGGATGCCAGATACGCAGTATTTT. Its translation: CASSQDSEGGMPDTQYF.